A selection of T cell receptor beta chains follows, all from one sample in a study of radiotherapy plus CTLA-4 blockade in lung cancer. Some clones are missing from TCRdb's copy, which holds only in-frame ones; the method was immunoSEQ multiplex PCR. The repertoire consists of roughly 71,000 clones, with more than 75% occurring once and the leading ten covering around 7.1%. Sequencing used peripheral blood, obtained from a patient treated with radiotherapy plus ipilimumab. The receptors stem from a human donor with non-small cell lung cancer who had a complete response to radiotherapy plus ipilimumab. Both conserved end residues are part of each CDR3. Fields, in order: V gene, D gene, J gene, clone size, CDR3 DNA, CDR3 protein. D genes are given only for firm matches. Only some rows state a clone size, as once, few, many or a class for expanded clones.

TRBV4-3	-	TRBJ2-6	many	TGCGCCAGCAGCAAAGCAGGGTCCGGGGCCAACGTCCTGACTTTC	CASSKAGSGANVLTF
TRBV19	TRBD1	TRBJ2-7	-	TGTGCCAGTAGTATCGATATCACAGGGGTGGAGTACTTC	CASSIDITGVEYF
TRBV10-3	TRBD1	TRBJ2-1	-	TGTGCCATCAGTGTGGGACAGAGCTCCTACAATGAGCAGTTCTTC	CAISVGQSSYNEQFF
TRBV18	TRBD1	TRBJ2-3	-	TGTGCCAGCTCACCGGGGGACAGTAGGACCGCAGATACGCAGTATTTT	CASSPGDSRTADTQYF
TRBV6-5	-	TRBJ1-5	medium-sized	TGTGCCAGCAGGCCAACAGGGAATAGCAATCAGCCCCAGCATTTT	CASRPTGNSNQPQHF
TRBV19	TRBD2	TRBJ2-1	-	TGTGCCAGTAGTATACCCTCTAGCGGGCCATCCTACAATGAGCAGTTCTTC	CASSIPSSGPSYNEQFF
TRBV7-9	TRBD1	TRBJ1-1	-	TGTGCCAGCAGCCCTTTGGACAGGGGGCATAGAAGCACTGAAGCTTTCTTT	CASSPLDRGHRSTEAFF
TRBV7-7	-	TRBJ2-1	few	TGTGCTAGCAGCTCCCGGTCTCGGGGAGGTGAGCAGTTCTTC	CASSSRSRGGEQFF
TRBV11-2	-	TRBJ2-1	-	TGTGCCAGCAACCTCCCCGAGGGAGCATATTACAATGAGCAGTTCTTC	CASNLPEGAYYNEQFF
TRBV7-8	-	TRBJ2-5	-	TGTGCCAGCAGCTTAGTTGGGACATTAGGGGAGACCCAGTACTTC	CASSLVGTLGETQYF
TRBV10-1	TRBD1	TRBJ2-1	-	TGCGCCAGCACACGGACAGGCTCCTACAATGAGCAGTTCTTC	CASTRTGSYNEQFF
TRBV11-2	-	TRBJ2-1	-	TGTGCCAGCAGCTTAGCACGGGAATGGAATGAGCAGTTCTTC	CASSLAREWNEQFF
TRBV11-3	TRBD2	TRBJ2-1	-	TGTGCCAGCAGCCACCCCGAAGCGGGGGCCTACAATGAGCAGTTCTTC	CASSHPEAGAYNEQFF
TRBV18	-	TRBJ1-1	once	TGTGCCAGCTCACCGCCCAGCAAAGGGTCCGGAGCTTTCTTT	CASSPPSKGSGAFF
TRBV18	TRBD1	TRBJ2-7	few	TGTGCCAGCTCACCAGGACAGGGAGGCGAGCAGTACTTC	CASSPGQGGEQYF
TRBV11-3	-	TRBJ2-1	once	TGTGCCAGCAGCTTAGCCCACACGAACAATGAGCAGTTCTTC	CASSLAHTNNEQFF
TRBV5-6	-	TRBJ1-1	-	TGTGCCAGCAGCTTGGCCGGATGGTTGGACCGGGGGGACACTGAAGCTTTCTTT	CASSLAGWLDRGDTEAFF
TRBV11-2	-	TRBJ2-5	-	TGTGCCAGCAGCCGCGAAGGTTTCCAAGAGACCCAGTACTTC	CASSREGFQETQYF
TRBV5-1	TRBD2	TRBJ2-1	-	TGCGCCAGCAGCTTGGACGGGACTAGCGGCTACAATGAGCAGTTCTTC	CASSLDGTSGYNEQFF
TRBV2	-	TRBJ1-2	-	TGTGCCAGCAGCCGGGACTCCAACTGGGGCTACACCTTC	CASSRDSNWGYTF
TRBV27	-	TRBJ1-4	-	TGTGCCAGCAGTTTAGGATACCGGGACTTCAATGAAAAACTGTTTTTT	CASSLGYRDFNEKLFF
TRBV30	TRBD1	TRBJ2-7	once	TGTGCCTGGAGTGCCGGACAGGGGGTTTTTGGGACCGTATACGAGCAGTACTTC	CAWSAGQGVFGTVYEQYF